This T cell receptor beta chain emerged from a study of control samples from healthy donors and cancer patients. Generated by immunoSEQ multiplex PCR, the TCRdb table keeps only in-frame clones and is missing some. Counted here are 200,000 or so clones, 85% to 95% occurring once; the ten biggest clones make up approximately 1.5%. The CDR3 consists of 15 residues. The germline V gene encodes CDR1 SGHTA and CDR2 FQGNSA. Between the trimmed V and J ends, which lost 2 bases and 10 bases, there was a span of 18 bases. Sequenced: blood. J is TRBJ2-1 and V is TRBV7-2, with D tentatively TRBD1 or TRBD2 (6 bases each). The receptor comes from a man over 45 in good health. The CDR3 spells CASSLLGGTPEEQFF. The CDR3 nucleotides are TGTGCCAGCAGCTTATTAGGGGGGACCCCGGAAGAGCAGTTCTTC.